This T cell receptor (beta chain) was identified in a study of T cells in Graves' hyperthyroidism and ophthalmopathy. For the study at large: Peripheral blood was acquired at first diagnosis, ahead of any therapy whatsoever.

Researchers defined stable Graves' hyperthyroidism as no ophthalmopathy progression within 18 months. Source material for PBMCs was 9 to 10 ml fresh peripheral blood. There were TCR beta CDR3 regions amplified from RNA transcripts. A set of HTBI primers served as the primers for a first-round RT-PCR of the TCR CDR3. MiXCR, run by TCRdb on the multiplex PCR reads, gives a single entry per CDR3 protein. The table lists about 560,000 distinct CDR3 sequences, around 15% of them singletons, with about 14% in the top ten. The CDR3 has 14 amino acids. Per germline, CDR1 DFQATT and CDR2 SNEGSKA (reference sequence). V lost 0 bases to trimming and J lost 6 bases, with 12 bases between them. At least ten counts were recorded for this clonotype.

V gene TRBV20-1 combines with J gene TRBJ1-5, with no clear D. Sequencing was performed on blood. This TCR came from a middle-aged woman with Graves' hyperthyroidism. This chain's CDR3 is CSARDLRYGQPQHF. CDR3 in DNA: TGCAGTGCTAGAGATCTGCGGTACGGTCAGCCCCAGCATTTT.